The TCR beta chain under discussion was sequenced for a study of cytomegalovirus exposure and HLA in healthy donors. Overall study: An analysis done earlier identified 95 million to 140 million unique TCR beta sequences from about 180 million T cells. When roughly 420 donors were genotyped, roughly 82% of them were found to fall in the Caucasian-associated ancestry cluster.

The CDR3 contains 14 residues. CDR1 and CDR2 (germline): SNHLY, FYNNEI. V lost 6 bases and J 5 bases, leaving 16 bases between the germline ends. In regard to this clone: Its matching antigen is unknown.

Findings of the study overall: Later on, analysis showed that most CMV-associated TCR beta chains appeared to be HLA-restricted. High specificity and sensitivity for cytomegalovirus status were reported for the classifier.

Amplification used 60 Vbeta primers and 13 Jbeta primers. The table came from immunoSEQ multiplex PCR; TCRdb's copy has only in-frame clones and leaves some out. The sample yields around 140,000 clones, roughly 80% seen once. The chain carries TRBV2 and TRBJ2-5; weak D call: TRBD2 (7 bases). The receptor was isolated from a woman aged 45-65 years in good health and CMV-seropositive. Sample: PBMCs. The CDR3 sequence: CASSAPGRGETQYF. CDR3 bases: TGTGCCAGCAGCGCCCCAGGGAGGGGGGAGACCCAGTACTTC.